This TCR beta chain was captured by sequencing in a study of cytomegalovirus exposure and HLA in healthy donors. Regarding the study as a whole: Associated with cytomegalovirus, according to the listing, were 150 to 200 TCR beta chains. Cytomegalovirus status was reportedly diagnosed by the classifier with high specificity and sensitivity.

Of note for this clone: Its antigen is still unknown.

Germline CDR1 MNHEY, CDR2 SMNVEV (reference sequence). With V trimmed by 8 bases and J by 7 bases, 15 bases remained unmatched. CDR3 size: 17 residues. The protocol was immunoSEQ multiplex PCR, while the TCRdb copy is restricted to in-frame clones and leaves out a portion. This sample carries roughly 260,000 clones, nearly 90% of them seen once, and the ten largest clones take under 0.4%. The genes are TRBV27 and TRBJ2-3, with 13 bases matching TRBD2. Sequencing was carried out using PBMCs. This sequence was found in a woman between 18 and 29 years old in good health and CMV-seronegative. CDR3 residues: CASWSDQLAGGTNTQYF. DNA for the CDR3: TGTGCCAGCTGGTCGGACCAACTAGCGGGGGGGACTAATACGCAGTATTTT.